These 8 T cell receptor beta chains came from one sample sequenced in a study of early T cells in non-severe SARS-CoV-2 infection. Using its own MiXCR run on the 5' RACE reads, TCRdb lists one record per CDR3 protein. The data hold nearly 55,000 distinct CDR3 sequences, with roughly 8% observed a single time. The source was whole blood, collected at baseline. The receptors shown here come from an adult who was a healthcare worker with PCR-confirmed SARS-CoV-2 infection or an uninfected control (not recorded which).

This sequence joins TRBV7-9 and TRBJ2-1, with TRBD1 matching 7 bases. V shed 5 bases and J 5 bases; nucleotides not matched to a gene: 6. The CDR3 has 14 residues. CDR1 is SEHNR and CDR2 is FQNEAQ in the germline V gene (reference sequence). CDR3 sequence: CASSLNTGDNEQFF. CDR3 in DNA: TGTGCCAGCAGCCTTAACACAGGGGACAATGAGCAGTTCTTC.

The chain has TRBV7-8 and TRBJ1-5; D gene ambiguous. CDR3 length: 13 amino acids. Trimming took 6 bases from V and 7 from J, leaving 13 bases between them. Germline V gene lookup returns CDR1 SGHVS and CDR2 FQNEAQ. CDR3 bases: TGTGCCAGCAGTCTTCAGACAAGCCAGCCCCAGCATTTT. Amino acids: CASSLQTSQPQHF. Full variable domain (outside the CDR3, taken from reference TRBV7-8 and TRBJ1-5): GAGVSQSPRYKVAKRGQDVALRCDPISGHVSLFWYQQALGQGPEFLTYFQNEAQLDKSGLPSDRFFAERPEGSVSTLKIQRTQQEDSAVYLCASSLQTSQPQHFGDGTRLSIL.

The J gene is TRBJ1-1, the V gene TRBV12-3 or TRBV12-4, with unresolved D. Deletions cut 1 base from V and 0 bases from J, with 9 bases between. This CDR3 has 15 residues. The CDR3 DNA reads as TGTGCCAGCAGTTTAGGAGGCAGCTTGAACACTGAAGCTTTCTTT. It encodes CASSLGGSLNTEAFF.

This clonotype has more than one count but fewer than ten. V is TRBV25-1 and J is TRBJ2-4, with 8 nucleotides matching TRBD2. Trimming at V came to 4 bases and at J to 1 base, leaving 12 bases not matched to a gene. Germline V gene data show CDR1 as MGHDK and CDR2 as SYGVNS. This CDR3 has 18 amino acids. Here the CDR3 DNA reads TGTGCCAGCAGTGGGCGGACTAGCCAAACCCCCGCCAAAAACATTCAGTACTTC. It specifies CASSGRTSQTPAKNIQYF.

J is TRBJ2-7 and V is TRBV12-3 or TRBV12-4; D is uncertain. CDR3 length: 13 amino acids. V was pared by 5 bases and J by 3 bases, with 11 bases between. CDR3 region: CASSPEDGYEQYF. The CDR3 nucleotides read TGTGCCAGCAGTCCTGAGGACGGCTACGAGCAGTACTTC.

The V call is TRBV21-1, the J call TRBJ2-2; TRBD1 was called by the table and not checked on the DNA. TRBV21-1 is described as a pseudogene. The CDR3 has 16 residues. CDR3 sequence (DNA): TGTGCCAGCAGCTCGCCGGGACAGGGAGTGGCCGGGGAGCTGTTTTTT. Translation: CASSSPGQGVAGELFF.

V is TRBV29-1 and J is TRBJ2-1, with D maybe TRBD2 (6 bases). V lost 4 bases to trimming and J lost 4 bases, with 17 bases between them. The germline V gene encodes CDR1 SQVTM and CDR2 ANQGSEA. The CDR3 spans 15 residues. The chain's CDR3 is CSVASQRAEYNEQFF. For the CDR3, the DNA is TGCAGCGTTGCCTCCCAGCGGGCTGAGTACAATGAGCAGTTCTTC.

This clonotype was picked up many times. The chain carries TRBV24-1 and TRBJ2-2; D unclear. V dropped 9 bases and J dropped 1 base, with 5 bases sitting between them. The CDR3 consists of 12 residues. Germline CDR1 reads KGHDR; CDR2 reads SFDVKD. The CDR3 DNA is TGTGCCACCGGGGAGAACACCGGGGAGCTGTTTTTT. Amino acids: CATGENTGELFF.